This T cell receptor (beta chain) was captured by sequencing in a study of metastatic and nonmetastatic thyroid tumors. About the research overall: Where malignant and benign thyroid patients were concerned, repertoires were compared across blood and tumor or nodule tissue.

Points on this clone: Its antigen remains unknown.

TCRdb re-called clones via MiXCR from the PCR reads. Among 15,000 to 20,000 clones, around 30% were seen once, and the ten largest hold 15%. Findings and limits, study-wide: Versus benign nodules, malignant thyroid tumors reportedly had significantly higher TCR beta diversity, in blood and tumor.

No treatment of any kind had been given to any patient before thyroid surgery. V lost 0 bases, J lost 1 base, and 4 bases stayed unmatched. This CDR3 is built from 15 residues. The chain carries TRBV5-7 and TRBJ2-7, with 7 bases that match TRBD2. TRBV5-7 belongs to the ORF category, with a function that is uncertain. Sequenced sample: tumor tissue. This TCR was recovered from a female donor with papillary thyroid cancer or a benign thyroid nodule (not recorded which). Some clones in this sample may be carry-over from other donors' samples. CDR3 sequence: CASSLERGGSYEQYF. DNA of the CDR3: TGTGCCAGCAGCTTGGAAAGGGGAGGGTCCTACGAGCAGTACTTC.